This note documents a single T cell receptor beta chain sequence. Its antigen is unidentified. This sample is drawn from a study of early stage breast cancer tumors. The CDR3 sequence is 13 residues long. The V gene's germline CDR1 is SNHLY and CDR2 FYNNEI. V dropped 7 bases and J dropped 4 bases, with 13 bases sitting between them. Clones were sequenced by immunoSEQ multiplex PCR, and TCRdb holds only the in-frame ones, with some missing. There are about 29,000 clones in the sample; approximately 84% occur only once, and 9.3% lies in the top ten. Study results and caveats: Bulk DNA sequencing of unsorted cells missed chain pairing and markers.

This TCR derives from a person between 50 and 60 years old with breast cancer. V gene TRBV2 combines with J gene TRBJ1-1, with D maybe TRBD1 (5 bases). Sequencing used blood. The DNA for the CDR3 is TGTGCCAGCACCGAGAGGGGTCCCACTGAAGCTTTCTTT. Translating it yields CASTERGPTEAFF.